The clone carrying this TCR beta chain was counted only a few times. The target antigen is unknown. Roughly 10 milliliters of peripheral blood were drawn from each donor into EDTA-treated tubes. This entry comes from a study of blood T cells in healthy people across ages. Study summary: T cells yielded about one barcoded beta molecule per two cells through template switching.

The V gene end was trimmed by 6 bases and the J gene end by 0 bases; junction bases not matched to a gene: 9. CDR3 length: 15 residues. Germline V gene sequence: CDR1 SQVTM, CDR2 ANQGSEA. General study findings and limits: Both higher diversity and more naive CD4+ cells marked long-lived donors when set against aged donors.

Next came a second PCR, run for roughly 6 to 11 cycles, which used a sample-barcoded 5' primer along with a J-beta primer mix. Each cDNA molecule carried a tag from a template-switch adaptor that contained 12 random nucleotides. TCRdb passed the 5' RACE reads through MiXCR, listing each CDR3 protein once. The sample carries 790,000 or so distinct CDR3 sequences, about 47% recorded once. The clonotype originates from a man aged 80 or over in good health. Material for sequencing was blood. The rearrangement uses TRBV29-1 and TRBJ2-3; 7 bases line up with TRBD2. The CDR3 DNA is TGCAGCGTGAGTCTAGCGGAGTGGAGCACAGATACGCAGTATTTT. This translates into CSVSLAEWSTDTQYF.